This T cell receptor beta chain originates from a study of PD-L1 blockade in urothelial cancer. Time point meaning: pretreatment peripheral blood. The CDR3 has 15 residues. V was shortened by 7 bases and J by 4 bases, with 14 bases between the two germline ends. CDR1 and CDR2 from the germline V gene are MNHNS and SASEGT. Synthetic spike-ins, TCR analog templates, were added into each PCR. Generated by immunoSEQ multiplex PCR, the TCRdb table keeps only in-frame clones and is missing some. This sample has 100,000 to 150,000 clones, with about 81% found just once. The source is a man aged 45-65 years with urothelial cancer. This chain links TRBV6-1 with TRBJ2-6; D ambiguous. This specimen was PBMCs, taken around atezolizumab (anti-PD-L1) treatment. Here the CDR3 DNA reads TGTGCCAGCACCAGAGGTGTGTCAGGGGCCAACGTCCTGACTTTC. As protein: CASTRGVSGANVLTF.